The 13 T cell receptor beta chains below all came from one sample that was sequenced in a study of cytomegalovirus exposure and HLA in healthy donors. Profiling relied on immunoSEQ multiplex PCR, and the TCRdb table lists in-frame clones only, not all of them. The table shows 68,000 or so clones, with about 91% occurring only once. The sequencing sample was made of PBMCs. The receptor set was obtained from a man younger than 35 in good health and CMV-seronegative.

Remarks on this clone: Different DNA sequences within this sample yield the same CDR3. This sequence joins TRBV11-3 and TRBJ2-2, with 14 positions matching TRBD2. J gave up 4 bases and V 6 bases, and 4 bases lay outside the gene matches. Germline V gene lookup returns CDR1 SGHNT and CDR2 YENEEA. This CDR3 has 16 amino acids. In nucleotides, the CDR3 is TGTGCCAGCAGTTCGACTAGCGGGAGGGGCACCGGGGAGCTGTTTTTT. Amino acids: CASSSTSGRGTGELFF.

The chain has TRBV5-1 and TRBJ2-7, with no clear D. CDR3 length: 13 residues. Deletions cut 5 bases from V and 5 bases from J, with 14 bases between. The germline CDR1 and CDR2 sequences are SGHRS and YFSETQ. CDR3 loop: CASSQSLGDEQYF. The DNA of the CDR3 is TGCGCCAGCAGTCAGTCCCTAGGAGACGAGCAGTACTTC.

The J gene is TRBJ1-1, the V gene TRBV18; the D gene is possibly TRBD1 (5 bases). The CDR3 runs 15 residues. Trimming removed 6 bases from V and 0 bases from J, with 14 bases in between. Germline V gives CDR1 KGHSH, CDR2 LQKENI. CDR3 sequence: CASSFGGVMNTEAFF. The CDR3 DNA is TGTGCCAGCTCGTTCGGGGGAGTAATGAACACTGAAGCTTTCTTT.

The chain is built from TRBV6-5 and TRBJ1-2, with D uncertain. CDR1 is MNHEY, CDR2 SVGAGI, per germline. Trimming cost V 4 bases and J 2 bases, with 11 bases left between them. The length of the CDR3 is 14 residues. CDR3 nucleotide sequence: TGTGCCAGCAGTTTGGGCGAAAGGAACTATGGCTACACCTTC. Translating gives CASSLGERNYGYTF.

The J gene is TRBJ1-4, the V gene TRBV15; 7 bases fit TRBD1. CDR1 is LNHNV, CDR2 YYDKDF, per germline (reference sequence). The CDR3 loop spans 16 amino acids. V gave up 0 bases and J gave up 7 bases; unmatched junction bases: 8. CDR3 DNA sequence: TGTGCCACCAGCAGAGATATGGAGGGGGCGCGTGAAAAACTGTTTTTT. Its translation is CATSRDMEGAREKLFF.

The chain combines TRBV5-6 with TRBJ1-5; 12 bases match TRBD1. The V segment lost 0 bases and the J segment 6 bases; nucleotides outside the gene matches: 4. The CDR3 has 16 residues. Germline V lookup: CDR1 SGHDT, CDR2 YYEEEE. The CDR3 here is CASSLAQGQGAQPQHF. DNA of the CDR3: TGTGCCAGCAGCTTGGCGCAGGGACAGGGGGCTCAGCCCCAGCATTTT. The entire variable domain, with the rest obtained from reference TRBV5-6 and TRBJ1-5, is as follows: DAGVTQSPTHLIKTRGQQVTLRCSPKSGHDTVSWYQQALGQGPQFIFQYYEEEERQRGNFPDRFSGHQFPNYSSELNVNALLLGDSALYLCASSLAQGQGAQPQHFGDGTRLSIL.

The V call is TRBV28, the J call TRBJ2-6; possibly TRBD2 for D (5 bases). V was pared by 6 bases and J by 6 bases, with 6 bases between. Germline V gene sequence: CDR1 MDHEN, CDR2 SYDVKM. The CDR3 is 12 residues long. The CDR3: CASRGAANVLTF. CDR3 sequence (DNA): TGTGCCAGCAGGGGAGCGGCCAACGTCCTGACTTTC. The variable domain in full, completed from reference TRBV28 and TRBJ2-6, reads DVKVTQSSRYLVKRTGEKVFLECVQDMDHENMFWYRQDPGLGLRLIYFSYDVKMKEKGDIPEGYSVSREKKERFSLILESASTNQTSMYLCASRGAANVLTFGAGSRLTVL.

The sample holds a few counts of this clone. The J gene is TRBJ2-7, the V gene TRBV19, with 8 positions matching TRBD2. From germline, CDR1 is LNHDA and CDR2 SQIVND (reference sequence). V gave up 3 bases and J gave up 1 base; unmatched junction bases: 5. This CDR3 is 15 amino acids long. The CDR3 here is CASSMRLAGSYEQYF. The CDR3 DNA sequence: TGTGCCAGTAGTATGCGGCTAGCGGGTTCCTACGAGCAGTACTTC.

V usage is TRBV6-5 and J usage is TRBJ2-3; a weak D match, TRBD2 (5 bases). The CDR3 has 16 amino acids. Germline CDR1 reads MNHEY; CDR2 reads SVGAGI. The V end was cut by 0 bases, the J end by 1 base, with 11 bases between. In nucleotides, the CDR3 is TGTGCCAGCAGTTACTCGATATCCGGGGGCACAGATACGCAGTATTTT. It specifies CASSYSISGGTDTQYF.

The chain couples TRBV6-5 to TRBJ1-5, with D possibly being TRBD1 (6 bases). The CDR3 is 14 amino acids. The germline V gene encodes CDR1 MNHEY and CDR2 SVGAGI. Trimming cost V 3 bases and J 7 bases, with 13 bases left between them. The CDR3, as DNA: TGTGCCAGCAGTTATACTGGGGGCGGACAGCCCCAGCATTTT. As protein: CASSYTGGGQPQHF.

The chain employs TRBV19 and TRBJ1-5, with a possible D match to TRBD1 (5 bases). The CDR3 runs to 13 residues. The V gene's germline CDR1 is LNHDA and CDR2 SQIVND (reference sequence). Trimming shortened V by 4 bases and J by 1 base, and 5 bases separated the two germline ends. This CDR3 reads CASSTGSNQPQHF. CDR3 sequence (DNA): TGTGCCAGTAGTACAGGGAGCAATCAGCCCCAGCATTTT.

This clone was counted once. The chain couples TRBV11-2 to TRBJ2-7, with D perhaps matching TRBD2 (6 bases). The V gene's germline CDR1 is SGHAT and CDR2 FQNNGV. This CDR3 has 15 amino acids. With 5 bases removed from V and 3 bases from J, the gap between germline ends came to 17 bases. Written as DNA, the CDR3 is TGTGCCAGCAGCCGGAACCTAGCGCCCAGCTACGAGCAGTACTTC. It is translated as CASSRNLAPSYEQYF.

V usage is TRBV2 and J usage is TRBJ1-2, with D possibly TRBD1 on 6 matching bases. V gave up 6 bases and J gave up 6 bases, with 17 bases separating them. The CDR3 has 14 residues. Germline lookup yields CDR1 SNHLY and CDR2 FYNNEI. The CDR3 is CASSPNGPGDGYTF. The CDR3 DNA reads as TGTGCCAGCAGCCCTAATGGGCCAGGGGATGGCTACACCTTC.